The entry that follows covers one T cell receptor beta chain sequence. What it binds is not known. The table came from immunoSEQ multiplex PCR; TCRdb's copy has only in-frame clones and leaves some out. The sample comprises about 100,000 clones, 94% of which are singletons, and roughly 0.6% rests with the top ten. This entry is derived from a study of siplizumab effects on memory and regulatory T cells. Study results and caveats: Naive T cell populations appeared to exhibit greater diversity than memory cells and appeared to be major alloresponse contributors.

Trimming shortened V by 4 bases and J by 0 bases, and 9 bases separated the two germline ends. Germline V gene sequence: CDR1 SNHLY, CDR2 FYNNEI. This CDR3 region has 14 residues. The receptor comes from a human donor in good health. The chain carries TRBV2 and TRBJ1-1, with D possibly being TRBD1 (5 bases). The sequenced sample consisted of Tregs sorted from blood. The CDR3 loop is CASSAGIMNTEAFF. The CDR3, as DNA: TGTGCCAGCAGTGCAGGGATCATGAACACTGAAGCTTTCTTT.